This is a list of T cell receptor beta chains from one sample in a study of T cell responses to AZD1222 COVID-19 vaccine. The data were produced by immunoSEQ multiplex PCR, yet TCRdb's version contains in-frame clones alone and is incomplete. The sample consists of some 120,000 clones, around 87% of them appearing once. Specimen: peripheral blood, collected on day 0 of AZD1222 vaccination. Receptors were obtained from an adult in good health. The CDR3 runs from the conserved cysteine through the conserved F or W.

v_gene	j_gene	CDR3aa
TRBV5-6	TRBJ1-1	CASSLEERGAFF
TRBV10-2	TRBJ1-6	CASGTFLDSPLHF
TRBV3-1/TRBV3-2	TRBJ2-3	CASSQGPTSGGHSTDTQYF
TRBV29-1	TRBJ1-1	CSVAGTSLQGAFF
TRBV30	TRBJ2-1	CAWSVLASGSNEQFF
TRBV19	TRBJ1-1	CASRKPGMNTEAFF
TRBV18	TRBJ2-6	CASSPGLGLAGPTGANVLTF
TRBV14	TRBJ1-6	CASSQVGTNSPLHF
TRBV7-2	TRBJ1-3	CASSAAGGNTIYF
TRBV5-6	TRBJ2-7	CASSFWTSAYEQYF